These T cell receptor beta chains were read from a single sample in a study of blood T cell repertoires in COVID-19. Generated by immunoSEQ multiplex PCR, the TCRdb table keeps only in-frame clones and is missing some. The sample has approximately 500,000 clones, about 89% seen once. The specimen was peripheral blood. The origin of the receptors is a woman in her 50s with COVID-19, enrolled during active disease. Each CDR3 is given with its conserved first and last residue. A D gene is named only where the DNA matches it firmly. Clone size is shown for a subset of rows, as once, few, many or a class of expanded clone.

>TRBD1|TRBV7-9|NA|TRBJ1-6
CASSSTGGDGPLHF
TGTGCCAGCAGCTCAACAGGGGGAGACGGGCCCCTCCACTTT
>NA|TRBV3-1/TRBV3-2|NA|TRBJ2-5
CASSLTEETQYF
TGTGCCAGCAGCCTTACGGAAGAGACCCAGTACTTC
>NA|TRBV5-8|once|TRBJ2-1
CASSHGEWNEQFF
TGTGCCAGCAGTCACGGGGAATGGAATGAGCAGTTCTTC
>NA|TRBV11-3|NA|TRBJ2-1
CASSPRGGSEQFF
TGTGCCAGCAGCCCTAGGGGGGGCTCGGAGCAGTTCTTC
>NA|TRBV2|NA|TRBJ1-5
CASRDQGGRQPQHF
TGTGCCAGCAGGGACCAGGGTGGGAGGCAGCCCCAGCATTTT
>TRBD2|TRBV7-2|NA|TRBJ2-5
CASSHRRGGETQYF
TGTGCCAGCAGCCATCGCCGGGGGGGAGAGACCCAGTACTTC
>NA|TRBV10-3|NA|TRBJ2-7
CAISESPVGKPYEQYF
TGTGCCATCAGTGAGTCTCCAGTCGGGAAGCCCTACGAGCAGTACTTC
>NA|TRBV29-1|NA|TRBJ1-1
CSVGRRGANTEAFF
TGCAGCGTTGGGCGGAGGGGTGCGAACACTGAAGCTTTCTTT
>TRBD2|TRBV27|NA|TRBJ2-1
CASSLYTVRLADSYNEQFF
TGTGCCAGCAGTTTGTATACCGTCAGACTAGCGGACTCCTACAATGAGCAGTTCTTC
>NA|TRBV11-2|NA|TRBJ1-5
CASSLDWAGQPQHF
TGTGCCAGCAGCTTAGACTGGGCTGGGCAGCCCCAGCATTTT